Below are 21 T cell receptor beta chains sequenced from a single sample in a study of human T cells and chemical hapten exposure (dated by TCRdb to about 2021). Library method: RACE. The listed sequencing device is NextSeq 500. TCRdb reworked the public reads: Q25 trimming with fastp, MiXCR clone assembly, productive beta chains retained. Rows merge per CDR3 protein into single entries with the most common DNA and genes. A total of around 100,000 distinct CDR3 sequences appear in this sample, 10% to 13% of them only once. 3.1% of the sample goes to the ten largest clones. The meaning of the sample's time point label: pre-sensitization, week 0. Taken with the paper, the label for treatment or condition translates to: therapeutic diphenylcyclopropenone sensitization with weekly scalp DPC. This sample comprised whole blood, obtained in connection with sensitization to the hapten diphenylcyclopropenone (DPC). The receptors were sampled from an older woman with alopecia areata. Some clones in this sample may be carry-over from other donors' samples.

In this sample, this clonotype turned up many times. J is TRBJ2-1 and V is TRBV7-2; D may be TRBD2 (6 bases). Trimming took 6 bases from V and 10 from J, leaving 19 bases between them. This CDR3 contains 14 residues. Germline CDR1 and CDR2: SGHTA and FQGNSA. CDR3 sequence (DNA): TGTGCCAGCAGTTCAAACGGGGCGGGGTTCGAGCAGTTCTTC. It specifies CASSSNGAGFEQFF.

This clonotype was recorded a few times. J is TRBJ2-1 and V is TRBV7-9; D may be TRBD2 (5 bases). The CDR3 sequence is 13 residues long. Germline lookup yields CDR1 SEHNR and CDR2 FQNEAQ (reference sequence). The V and J ends lost 8 bases and 2 bases respectively, with 10 bases between them. The CDR3 coding sequence is TGTGCCAGCGGTTTCGGGGCCTACAATGAGCAGTTCTTC. Protein: CASGFGAYNEQFF. The variable domain in full, completed from reference TRBV7-9 and TRBJ2-1, reads DTGVSQNPRHKITKRGQNVTFRCDPISEHNRLYWYRQTLGQGPEFLTYFQNEAQLEKSRLLSDRFSAERPKGSFSTLEIQRTEQGDSAMYLCASGFGAYNEQFFGPGTRLTVL.

This clonotype was seen ten or more times. V gene TRBV7-9 combines with J gene TRBJ2-3, with 7 bases lining up with TRBD2. Germline V gene data show CDR1 as SEHNR and CDR2 as FQNEAQ (reference sequence). CDR3 length equals 17 residues. Trimming at V came to 5 bases and at J to 4 bases, leaving 15 bases not matched to a gene. The DNA for the CDR3 is TGTGCCAGCAGCCCCGGGTTGTCGGGGGGTCGGTCAGATACGCAGTATTTT. This codes for CASSPGLSGGRSDTQYF.

At least ten counts were recorded for this clonotype. The chain combines TRBV7-2 with TRBJ1-1, with 7 bases identical to TRBD1. The CDR3 is 14 amino acids. The J segment lost 3 bases and the V segment lost 4 bases, leaving 5 bases of the junction unmatched. CDR1 is SGHTA, CDR2 FQGNSA, per germline. This CDR3 reads CASSSYRGDTEAFF. The DNA for the CDR3 is TGTGCCAGCAGCTCGTACAGGGGTGACACTGAAGCTTTCTTT.

In this sample, this clonotype turned up a few times. The chain employs TRBV5-1 and TRBJ2-2; possibly TRBD1 or TRBD2 for D (6 bases each). In germline, CDR1 is SGHRS, CDR2 YFSETQ. V lost 3 bases and J lost 5, with 17 bases in between. The CDR3 contains 16 residues. CDR3 in amino acids: CASSSTGGYTTGELFF. DNA of the CDR3: TGCGCCAGCAGCTCAACCGGGGGCTACACTACCGGGGAGCTGTTTTTT.

This clonotype was detected only once. A much larger clone differs by one base, so this may be a read error. The chain couples TRBV29-1 to TRBJ1-5; no clear D gene. The J call may not be correct, given that the DNA end is closer to TRBJ2-3. CDR1 SQVTM and CDR2 ANQGSEA come from the germline V gene. The CDR3 has 11 amino acids. The CDR3 DNA reads TGCAGCGTTGGGCAAAATCAGCCCCAGTATTTT. Encoded protein: CSVGQNQPQYF.

This clonotype was picked up many times. The chain is built from TRBV5-1 and TRBJ2-3; a weak D match, TRBD2 (6 bases). The germline CDR1 and CDR2 sequences are SGHRS and YFSETQ. V was shortened by 4 bases and J by 4 bases, with 13 bases between the two germline ends. This CDR3 is 14 amino acids long. This CDR3 is CASSLPGEADTQYF. The CDR3 coding sequence is TGCGCCAGCAGCCTACCCGGGGAGGCAGATACGCAGTATTTT. The variable domain in full, with the rest retrieved from reference TRBV5-1 and TRBJ2-3, is KAGVTQTPRYLIKTRGQQVTLSCSPISGHRSVSWYQQTPGQGLQFLFEYFSETQRNKGNFPGRFSGRQFSNSRSEMNVSTLELGDSALYLCASSLPGEADTQYFGPGTRLTVL.

This clonotype was picked up a small number of times. V usage is TRBV29-1 and J usage is TRBJ1-1; D is unresolved. V lost 4 bases, J lost 1 base, and 16 bases lay in between. The CDR3 loop spans 15 amino acids. Germline-derived CDR1 and CDR2 are SQVTM and ANQGSEA. CDR3 coding DNA: TGCAGCGTTGGGAGTCGGACGGATTCGAACACTGAAGCTTTCTTT. Its protein product is CSVGSRTDSNTEAFF. The whole variable domain, remainder taken from reference TRBV29-1 and TRBJ1-1, is SAVISQKPSRDICQRGTSLTIQCQVDSQVTMMFWYRQQPGQSLTLIATANQGSEATYESGFVIDKFPISRPNLTFSTLTVSNMSPEDSSIYLCSVGSRTDSNTEAFFGQGTRLTVV.

The genes are TRBV9 and TRBJ2-3; D call uncertain. Germline V lookup: CDR1 SGDLS, CDR2 YYNGEE. Trimming removed 0 bases at V and 1 base at J, with 21 bases between. CDR3 length: 19 residues. CDR3 amino acids: CASSVDINIGRFRTDTQYF. For the CDR3, the DNA is TGTGCCAGCAGCGTAGACATCAACATAGGACGCTTTCGCACAGATACGCAGTATTTT.

The rearrangement joins TRBV5-1 to TRBJ2-7; TRBD1 agrees at 7 bases. The V and J ends lost 4 bases and 0 bases, in that order; junction bases with no gene match: 7. Germline assignment: CDR1 SGHRS and CDR2 YFSETQ. This CDR3 comprises 15 residues. The CDR3 reads CASSTGQLSSYEQYF. DNA for the CDR3: TGCGCCAGCAGCACGGGACAGCTGAGCTCCTACGAGCAGTACTTC.

A remark on this clonotype: A much more abundant neighbour one base away suggests this may be a read error. The chain combines TRBV7-2 with TRBJ1-5, with 8 bases identical to TRBD1. The length of the CDR3 is 18 residues. Germline CDR1 and CDR2: SGHTA and FQGNSA. The CDR3 DNA is TGTGCCAGCAGCCCTAGTCAAACCCGGACAGGGAACAATCAGCCCAAGCATTTT. Its translation: CASSPSQTRTGNNQPKHF.

The chain joins TRBV18 to TRBJ2-7; TRBD1 matches 9 bases. The CDR3 length is 17 residues. The germline gives CDR1 KGHSH, CDR2 LQKENI. J gave up 0 bases and V 11 bases, and 17 bases lay outside the gene matches. CDR3 DNA: TGTGCCTCACTCTACCCTCCGGGACAGGGTATCTCCTACGAGCAGTACTTC. It yields the protein CASLYPPGQGISYEQYF.

This clonotype showed up many times. This chain joins TRBV21-1 and TRBJ2-3; the table assigns TRBD1, which was not confirmed against the DNA. TRBV21-1 is given as a pseudogene. CDR3 length: 19 residues. CDR3 sequence: CASSKPRATGTGSTDTQYF. The DNA for the CDR3 is TGTGCCAGCAGCAAACCTAGGGCAACCGGGACGGGGAGCACAGATACGCAGTATTTT.

This clonotype has only a few counts. The chain links TRBV3-1 to TRBJ2-7, with TRBD1 matching over 7 bases. Losses at the gene ends were 0 bases for V and 3 bases for J; bases not matched to a gene: 2. This CDR3 has 14 residues. CDR1 is LGHDT and CDR2 is YNNKEL in the germline V gene (reference sequence). The CDR3 region is CASSQDRDSYEQYF. Here the CDR3 DNA reads TGTGCCAGCAGCCAAGATAGGGACAGCTACGAGCAGTACTTC.

This clonotype has at least ten counts. The chain joins TRBV20-1 to TRBJ2-5, with TRBD1 matching over 8 bases. V lost 3 bases, J lost 2 bases, and 5 bases stayed unmatched. CDR1 is DFQATT, CDR2 SNEGSKA, per germline (reference sequence). The CDR3 has 14 residues. CDR3 nucleotide sequence: TGCAGTGCTAGGAAGGACAGGGCACAAGAGACCCAGTACTTC. This gives the protein CSARKDRAQETQYF.

This clonotype was picked up many times. The chain employs TRBV12-3 or TRBV12-4 and TRBJ1-1; no clear D gene. The length of the CDR3 is 17 residues. With 7 bases removed from V and 0 bases from J, the gap between germline ends came to 21 bases. The CDR3 protein is CASTRAPPGEMNTEAFF. In nucleotides, the CDR3 is TGTGCCAGCACTCGAGCCCCCCCCGGGGAAATGAACACTGAAGCTTTCTTT.

This clonotype has a count of ten or more. The chain uses TRBV29-1 and TRBJ1-5; no clear D gene. The length of the CDR3 is 9 residues. Germline V lookup: CDR1 SQVTM, CDR2 ANQGSEA. Trimming removed 4 bases at V and 6 bases at J, with 1 base between. CDR3 coding DNA: TGCAGCGTTGGTCAGCCCCAGCATTTT. Translation: CSVGQPQHF.

A few counts support this clonotype. This rearrangement joins TRBV11-2 to TRBJ1-6; the D gene is possibly TRBD1 (5 bases). This CDR3 comprises 14 residues. Between the trimmed V and J ends, which lost 3 bases and 6 bases, there was a span of 9 bases. Germline lookup yields CDR1 SGHAT and CDR2 FQNNGV. The CDR3 here is CASSLAQANSPLHF. DNA of the CDR3: TGTGCCAGCAGCTTGGCACAGGCTAATTCACCCCTCCACTTT.

This clonotype was detected many times. The chain couples TRBV7-2 to TRBJ2-2; 9 bases map to TRBD1. After removal of 5 bases from V and 6 bases from J, the junction contained 1 base not matched to a gene. The CDR3 is made up of 13 amino acids. Germline loops: CDR1 SGHTA, CDR2 FQGNSA. CDR3 nucleotide sequence: TGTGCCAGCAGCCGACAGGGGGCCGGGGAGCTGTTTTTT. Translating gives CASSRQGAGELFF.

This clonotype was picked up many times. For the CDR3, the DNA is TGTGCCAGCAGTTTTTACCCTGGCAGGGGAGAAAAACTGTTTTTT. Its protein product is CASSFYPGRGEKLFF. The rearrangement links TRBV27 to TRBJ1-4; D may be TRBD1 (6 bases). Germline CDR1 is MNHEY and CDR2 is SMNVEV (reference sequence). The CDR3 covers 15 residues. With 3 bases removed from V and 8 bases from J, the gap between germline ends came to 16 bases. Full variable domain (remainder filled in from reference TRBV27 and TRBJ1-4): EAQVTQNPRYLITVTGKKLTVTCSQNMNHEYMSWYRQDPGLGLRQIYYSMNVEVTDKGDVPEGYKVSRKEKRNFPLILESPSPNQTSLYFCASSFYPGRGEKLFFGSGTQLSVL.

The chain recombines TRBV10-1 with TRBJ1-5, with D perhaps TRBD1 (5 bases). This CDR3 is built from 17 residues. The V end lost 4 bases, the J end lost 4 bases, and 20 bases lay between the germline ends. The V gene's germline CDR1 is WNHNN and CDR2 SYGVQD (reference sequence). CDR3: CASSAPFPGLRNQPQHF. CDR3 bases: TGCGCCAGCAGTGCTCCCTTTCCGGGACTCAGGAATCAGCCCCAGCATTTT.